This T cell receptor (beta chain) was found in a study of blood T cell repertoires in COVID-19. CDR1 is LGHNA, CDR2 YSLEER, per germline. The CDR3 contains 14 residues. Trimming removed 0 bases at V and 8 bases at J, with 12 bases between. Only in-frame clones appear in the TCRdb table, and some are missing; sequencing was by immunoSEQ multiplex PCR. The sample yields 130,000 to 150,000 clones, around three quarters seen once. Source material: peripheral blood. This receptor was obtained from a man aged 55 to 70 with acute or convalescent COVID-19. The chain has TRBV4-3 and TRBJ2-3; D is unresolved. CDR3: CASSQERTSGTQYF. The CDR3 DNA follows: TGCGCCAGCAGCCAAGAGCGCACCTCAGGTACGCAGTATTTT.